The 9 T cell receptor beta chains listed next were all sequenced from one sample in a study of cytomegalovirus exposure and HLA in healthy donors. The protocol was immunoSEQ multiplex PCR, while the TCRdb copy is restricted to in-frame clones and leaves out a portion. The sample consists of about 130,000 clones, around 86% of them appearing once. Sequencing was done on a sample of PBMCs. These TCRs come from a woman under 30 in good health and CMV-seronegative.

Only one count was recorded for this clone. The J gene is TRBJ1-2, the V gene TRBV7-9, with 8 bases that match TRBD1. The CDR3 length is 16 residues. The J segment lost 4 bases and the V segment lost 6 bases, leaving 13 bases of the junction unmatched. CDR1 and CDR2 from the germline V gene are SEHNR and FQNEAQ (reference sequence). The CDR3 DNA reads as TGTGCCAGCAGTTCAGGGGGCCCGGGTCTGAGCTATGGCTACACCTTC. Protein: CASSSGGPGLSYGYTF.

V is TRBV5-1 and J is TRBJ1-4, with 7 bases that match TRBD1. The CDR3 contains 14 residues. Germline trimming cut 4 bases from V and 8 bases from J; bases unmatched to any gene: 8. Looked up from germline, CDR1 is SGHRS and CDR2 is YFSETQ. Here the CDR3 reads CASSKTQGEEKLFF. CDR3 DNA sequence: TGCGCCAGCAGCAAAACCCAGGGGGAGGAAAAACTGTTTTTT.

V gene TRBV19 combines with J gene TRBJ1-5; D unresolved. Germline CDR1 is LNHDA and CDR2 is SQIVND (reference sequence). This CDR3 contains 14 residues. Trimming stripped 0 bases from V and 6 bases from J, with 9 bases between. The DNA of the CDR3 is TGTGCCAGTAGTATAGATCACAGCGGTCAGCCCCAGCATTTT. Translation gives CASSIDHSGQPQHF.

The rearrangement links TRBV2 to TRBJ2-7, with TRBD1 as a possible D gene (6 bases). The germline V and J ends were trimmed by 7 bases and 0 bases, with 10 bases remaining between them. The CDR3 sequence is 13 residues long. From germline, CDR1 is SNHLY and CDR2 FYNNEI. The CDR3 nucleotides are TGTGCCAGCATTGGGGACACCTCCTACGAGCAGTACTTC. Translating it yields CASIGDTSYEQYF.

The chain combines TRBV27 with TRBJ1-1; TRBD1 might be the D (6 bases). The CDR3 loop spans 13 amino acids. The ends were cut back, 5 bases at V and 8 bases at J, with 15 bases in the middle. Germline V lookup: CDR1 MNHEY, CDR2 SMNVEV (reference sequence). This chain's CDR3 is CASSPSPTGEAFF. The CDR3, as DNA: TGTGCCAGCAGTCCGAGCCCCACAGGGGAAGCTTTCTTT.

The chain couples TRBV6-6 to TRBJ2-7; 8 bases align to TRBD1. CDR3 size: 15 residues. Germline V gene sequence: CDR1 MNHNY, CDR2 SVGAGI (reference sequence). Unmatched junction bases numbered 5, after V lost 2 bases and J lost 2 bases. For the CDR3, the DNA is TGTGCCAGCAGTTACCCGGGACAGGCCACCTACGAGCAGTACTTC. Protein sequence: CASSYPGQATYEQYF.

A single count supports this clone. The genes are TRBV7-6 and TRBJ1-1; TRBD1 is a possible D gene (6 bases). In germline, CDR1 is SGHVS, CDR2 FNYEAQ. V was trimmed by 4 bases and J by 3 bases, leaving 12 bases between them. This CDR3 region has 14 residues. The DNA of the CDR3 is TGTGCCAGCAGCTCACAGGGAGGGGACACTGAAGCTTTCTTT. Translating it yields CASSSQGGDTEAFF.

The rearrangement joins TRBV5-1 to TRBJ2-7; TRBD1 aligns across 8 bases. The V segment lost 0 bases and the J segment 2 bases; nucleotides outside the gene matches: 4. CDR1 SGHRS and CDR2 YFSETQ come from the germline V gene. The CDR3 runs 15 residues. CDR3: CASSLGSGGAYEQYF. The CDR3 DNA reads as TGCGCCAGCAGCTTGGGGTCAGGGGGCGCCTACGAGCAGTACTTC. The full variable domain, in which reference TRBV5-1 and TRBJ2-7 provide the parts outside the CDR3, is KAGVTQTPRYLIKTRGQQVTLSCSPISGHRSVSWYQQTPGQGLQFLFEYFSETQRNKGNFPGRFSGRQFSNSRSEMNVSTLELGDSALYLCASSLGSGGAYEQYFGPGTRLTVT.

CDR3 loop: CASSLVGQGAYEQYF. The CDR3 coding sequence is TGTGCCAGCAGCTTAGTGGGACAGGGGGCCTACGAGCAGTACTTC. This sequence joins TRBV11-2 and TRBJ2-7; 11 bases align to TRBD1. CDR3 length: 15 amino acids. The trim removed 1 base at V and 2 bases at J, leaving 1 base unmatched. Per germline, CDR1 SGHAT and CDR2 FQNNGV.